The 21 T cell receptor beta chains given below trace back to one sample, sequenced in a study of T cell responses to AZD1222 COVID-19 vaccine. The data were produced by immunoSEQ multiplex PCR, yet TCRdb's version contains in-frame clones alone and is incomplete. The data hold 90,000 to 130,000 clones, with 92% observed a single time. The sample was peripheral blood, taken 28 days after the second AZD1222 dose. These receptors all come from an adult who received the AZD1222 COVID-19 vaccine.

V is TRBV7-2 and J is TRBJ1-1; possibly TRBD1 for D (5 bases). The CDR3 runs 15 residues. V was shortened by 1 base and J by 1 base, with 10 bases between the two germline ends. Germline V gives CDR1 SGHTA, CDR2 FQGNSA. CDR3 amino acids: CASSLVLGANTEAFF. The CDR3 bases are TGTGCCAGCAGCTTAGTTTTAGGGGCGAACACTGAAGCTTTCTTT.

J is TRBJ1-2 and V is TRBV11-2, with D possibly matching TRBD1 (6 bases). Per germline, CDR1 SGHAT and CDR2 FQNNGV. V was cut by 4 bases and J by 4 bases, with 13 bases left in between. The CDR3 spans 14 residues. The DNA for the CDR3 is TGTGCCAGCAGCTGGAAGGGGGGGAGCTATGGCTACACCTTC. It yields the protein CASSWKGGSYGYTF.

V usage is TRBV2 and J usage is TRBJ1-6; D is unclear. The V end was cut by 2 bases, the J end by 9 bases, with 14 bases between. The CDR3 spans 15 residues. The germline CDR1 and CDR2 sequences are SNHLY and FYNNEI. The CDR3 DNA follows: TGTGCCAGCAGTGAAAGATTGGTCTGGGGTTCACCCCTCCACTTT. Protein product: CASSERLVWGSPLHF.

The rearrangement uses TRBV24-1 and TRBJ1-5; D unclear. The ends were cut back, 4 bases at V and 0 bases at J, with 9 bases in the middle. The CDR3 length is 15 residues. CDR1 and CDR2 from the germline V gene are KGHDR and SFDVKD. The CDR3 reads CATSEPRNSNQPQHF. CDR3 coding DNA: TGTGCCACCAGTGAACCAAGAAATAGCAATCAGCCCCAGCATTTT.

The genes are TRBV27 and TRBJ2-2, with TRBD1 identical over 7 bases. The V gene end was trimmed by 5 bases and the J gene end by 3 bases; junction bases not matched to a gene: 6. The CDR3 length is 15 residues. Germline V gives CDR1 MNHEY, CDR2 SMNVEV (reference sequence). CDR3 DNA: TGTGCCAGCAGTCCCCGGACAGGCTACACCGGGGAGCTGTTTTTT. It is translated as CASSPRTGYTGELFF.

The gene calls are TRBV9 and TRBJ1-1, with 8 nucleotides matching TRBD1. V lost 2 bases to trimming and J lost 4 bases; unmatched junction nucleotides: 1. Germline V CDR1 and CDR2: SGDLS, YYNGEE. This CDR3 has 13 amino acids. CDR3 sequence (DNA): TGTGCCAGCAGCGTCAGGGGGCTCACTGAAGCTTTCTTT. It codes for CASSVRGLTEAFF.

The chain couples TRBV4-1 to TRBJ2-7; 9 bases are a match to TRBD2. This CDR3 is built from 16 residues. Per germline, CDR1 MGHRA and CDR2 YSYEKL. After removal of 3 bases from V and 3 bases from J, the junction contained 9 bases not matched to a gene. In nucleotides, the CDR3 is TGCGCCAGCAGCCACCTCTTAGCGGGGGCTTTCTACGAGCAGTACTTC. Protein: CASSHLLAGAFYEQYF.

This chain joins TRBV5-4 and TRBJ2-7, with D uncertain. There are 11 residues in the CDR3. V dropped 6 bases and J dropped 1 base, with 5 bases sitting between them. Germline V gene lookup returns CDR1 SGHNT and CDR2 YYREEE (reference sequence). CDR3 protein: CASTDSYEQYF. The CDR3 region has the DNA TGTGCCAGCACCGATTCCTACGAGCAGTACTTC.

This clone was seen once. CDR3 sequence reads: CASSSISLQSYNEQFF. DNA of the CDR3: TGCGCCAGCAGCTCCATCAGTCTCCAGTCCTACAATGAGCAGTTCTTC. This chain uses TRBV5-1 with TRBJ2-1; D call uncertain. CDR3 size: 16 residues. CDR1 is SGHRS, CDR2 YFSETQ, per germline. V dropped 3 bases and J dropped 1 base, with 14 bases sitting between them.

This clone was counted a single time. The chain uses TRBV27 and TRBJ1-6; 7 bases fit TRBD1. The trim removed 2 bases at V and 10 bases at J, leaving 8 bases unmatched. CDR1 is MNHEY, CDR2 SMNVEV, per germline (reference sequence). The CDR3 runs to 15 residues. The CDR3 sequence: CASSLVVTGISPLHF. The DNA of the CDR3 is TGTGCCAGCAGTTTAGTAGTGACAGGGATATCACCCCTCCACTTT.

The rearrangement joins TRBV3-1 (or the pseudogene TRBV3-2) to TRBJ2-4, with D unresolved. V gave up 2 bases and J gave up 5 bases, with 4 bases separating them. Germline V gene sequence: CDR1 LGHDT, CDR2 YNNKEL (reference sequence). The CDR3 contains 12 residues. The CDR3 region is CASSQRQNIQYF. CDR3 coding DNA: TGTGCCAGCAGCCAACGTCAAAACATTCAGTACTTC.

This clone was recorded once. CDR3 sequence reads: CASSSRTVGLEAFF. CDR3 coding DNA: TGTGCCAGCAGCTCCCGGACGGTCGGCCTTGAAGCTTTCTTT. The gene calls are TRBV7-8 and TRBJ1-1; the D is unclear. The V end was cut by 4 bases, the J end by 7 bases, with 16 bases between. The CDR3 is made up of 14 amino acids. CDR1 is SGHVS, CDR2 FQNEAQ, per germline.

The rearrangement joins TRBV12-3 or TRBV12-4 to TRBJ1-1; D remains unclear. Trimming shortened V by 3 bases and J by 2 bases, and 7 bases separated the two germline ends. The CDR3 sequence is 13 residues long. The CDR3 DNA reads TGTGCCAGCAGTTTCAACAGAAACACTGAAGCTTTCTTT. Its protein product is CASSFNRNTEAFF.

The chain has TRBV6-5 and TRBJ2-7; TRBD2 might be the D (7 bases). Germline assignment: CDR1 MNHEY and CDR2 SVGAGI. The CDR3 extends over 16 amino acids. Trimming pared 1 base from V and 4 bases from J, leaving 17 bases between. The CDR3 is CASSYFTRGGGYEQYF. The CDR3 coding sequence is TGTGCCAGCAGTTACTTCACTAGGGGGGGTGGATACGAGCAGTACTTC.

This chain joins TRBV30 and TRBJ1-6, with a possible D match to TRBD1 (5 bases). The CDR3 has 14 amino acids. Trimming took off 5 bases at V and 7 bases at J, with 15 bases between the two ends. Germline V gives CDR1 GTSNPN, CDR2 SVGIG (reference sequence). The CDR3 nucleotides are TGTGCCTGGGGAACCGGGACGGGCAATTCACCCCTCCACTTT. Residues: CAWGTGTGNSPLHF.

The rearrangement links TRBV10-3 to TRBJ2-7; D tentatively fits TRBD1 or TRBD2 (6 bases each). The CDR3 runs to 15 residues. The germline V gene encodes CDR1 ENHRY and CDR2 SYGVKD. V lost 0 bases and J lost 3, with 12 bases in between. The CDR3 nucleotides are TGTGCCATCAGTGAGTCGCAAGGGGGGCACTACGAGCAGTACTTC. Protein product: CAISESQGGHYEQYF.

The chain joins TRBV7-9 to TRBJ1-5, with D tentatively TRBD1 (5 bases). Trimming shortened V by 4 bases and J by 4 bases, and 14 bases separated the two germline ends. Germline V CDR1 and CDR2: SEHNR, FQNEAQ (reference sequence). This CDR3 has 15 amino acids. This CDR3 reads CASSSWDGKNQPQHF. The CDR3 region has the DNA TGTGCCAGCAGCTCCTGGGACGGGAAAAATCAGCCCCAGCATTTT.

V is TRBV29-1 and J is TRBJ1-2; 7 bases map to TRBD1. Germline lookup yields CDR1 SQVTM and CDR2 ANQGSEA. J was trimmed by 2 bases and V by 0 bases; bases with no gene match: 18. The CDR3 loop spans 19 amino acids. Here the CDR3 DNA reads TGCAGCGTTGAAGAAAGGGCGATGAGGGGACAGTCGGGCAACTATGGCTACACCTTC. Amino acids: CSVEERAMRGQSGNYGYTF.

The chain has TRBV7-9 and TRBJ1-2; D gene unclear. The V and J ends lost 2 bases and 6 bases respectively, with 7 bases between them. The CDR3 has 12 residues. Per the germline V gene, CDR1 is SEHNR and CDR2 is FQNEAQ (reference sequence). CDR3 sequence (DNA): TGTGCCAGCAGCTTATGGGGTGATGGCTACACCTTC. This translates into CASSLWGDGYTF.

The table lists this clone with a count of one. This chain joins TRBV5-4 and TRBJ2-1, with D hard to call. This CDR3 contains 15 residues. Trimming stripped 4 bases from V and 0 bases from J, with 11 bases between. Germline CDR1 is SGHNT and CDR2 is YYREEE (reference sequence). The DNA for the CDR3 is TGTGCCAGCAGCGCGAGGTTTAGCTCCTACAATGAGCAGTTCTTC. As protein: CASSARFSSYNEQFF.

This chain links TRBV7-3 with TRBJ2-1; 11 nucleotides align to TRBD1. The CDR3 has 16 residues. V was clipped by 4 bases and J by 5 bases; unmatched bases: 7. Germline V gives CDR1 SGHTA, CDR2 FQGTGA. CDR3 nucleotide sequence: TGTGCCAGCAGCTCGCCGGGACAGGGGGGAAACAATGAGCAGTTCTTC. It specifies CASSSPGQGGNNEQFF.